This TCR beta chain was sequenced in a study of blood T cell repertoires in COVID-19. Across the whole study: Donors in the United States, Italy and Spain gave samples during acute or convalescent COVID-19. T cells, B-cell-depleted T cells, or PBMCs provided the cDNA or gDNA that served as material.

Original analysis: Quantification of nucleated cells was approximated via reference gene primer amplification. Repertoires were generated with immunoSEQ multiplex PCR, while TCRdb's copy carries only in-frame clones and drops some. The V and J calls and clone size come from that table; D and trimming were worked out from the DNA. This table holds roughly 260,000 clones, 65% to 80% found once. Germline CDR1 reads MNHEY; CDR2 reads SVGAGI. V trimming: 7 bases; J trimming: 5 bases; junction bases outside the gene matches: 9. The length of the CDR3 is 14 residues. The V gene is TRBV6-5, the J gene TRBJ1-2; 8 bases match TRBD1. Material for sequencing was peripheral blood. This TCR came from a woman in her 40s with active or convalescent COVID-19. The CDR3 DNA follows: TGTGCCAGCATCTCCTCCCGGACAGGGTATGGCTACACCTTC. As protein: CASISSRTGYGYTF.